The sequence of this T cell receptor (beta chain) was determined in a study of shared clonotypes between healthy human individuals. Study-wide background: CD4 naive cells filled three plates per donor, CD4 memory three, CD8 naive two and CD8 memory one.

Trimming pared 3 bases from V and 0 bases from J, leaving 10 bases between. Germline V gives CDR1 SGDLS, CDR2 YYNGEE. The CDR3 totals 15 residues. TCRdb's table, derived via immunoSEQ multiplex PCR, lists solely in-frame clones and lacks some. The sample lists about 700,000 clones, about 91% occurring once. Naive CD8 cells, CD45RO-negative and positively selected for CCR7, excluded terminally differentiated effector memory CD45RA+ cells. Input material: naive CD8+ T cells sorted from blood. The sequence came from a man between 25 and 39 years old in good health. This chain links TRBV9 with TRBJ2-1, with D uncertain. The CDR3 loop reads CASSGDPRSYNEQFF. As DNA, the CDR3 is TGTGCCAGCAGCGGCGACCCGCGCTCCTACAATGAGCAGTTCTTC.